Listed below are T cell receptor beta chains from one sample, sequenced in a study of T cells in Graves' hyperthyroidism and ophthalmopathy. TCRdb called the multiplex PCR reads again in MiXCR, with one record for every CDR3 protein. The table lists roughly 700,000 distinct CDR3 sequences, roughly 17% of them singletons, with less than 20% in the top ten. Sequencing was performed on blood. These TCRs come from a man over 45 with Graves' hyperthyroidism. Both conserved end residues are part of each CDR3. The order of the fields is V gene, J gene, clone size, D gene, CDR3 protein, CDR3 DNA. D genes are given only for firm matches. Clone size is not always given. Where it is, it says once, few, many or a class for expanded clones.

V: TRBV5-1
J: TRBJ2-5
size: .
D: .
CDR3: CASSLDTGEKETQYF
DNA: TGCGCCAGCAGCTTGGATACGGGTGAGAAAGAGACCCAGTACTTC

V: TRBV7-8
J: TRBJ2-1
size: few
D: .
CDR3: CASSTYRGQGYNEQFF
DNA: TGTGCCAGCAGCACCTACCGGGGTCAGGGCTACAATGAGCAGTTCTTC

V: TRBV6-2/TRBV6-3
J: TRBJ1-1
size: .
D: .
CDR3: CASSPRTAALSTEAFF
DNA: TGTGCCAGCAGTCCCCGGACCGCGGCCCTGAGCACTGAAGCTTTCTTT

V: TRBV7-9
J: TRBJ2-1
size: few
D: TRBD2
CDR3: CASSGGLAESYNEQFF
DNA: TGTGCCAGCAGCGGGGGACTAGCGGAAAGCTACAATGAGCAGTTCTTC

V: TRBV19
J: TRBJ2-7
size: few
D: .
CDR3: CASSNRAESSYEQYF
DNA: TGTGCCAGTAGTAACCGGGCAGAGAGCTCCTACGAGCAGTACTTC

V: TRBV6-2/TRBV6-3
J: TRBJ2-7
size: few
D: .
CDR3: CASSKMETTYEQYF
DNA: TGTGCCAGCAGCAAAATGGAGACAACATACGAGCAGTACTTC

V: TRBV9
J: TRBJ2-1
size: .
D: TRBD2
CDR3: CASSRRPSGTSGRANNEQFF
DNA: TGTGCCAGCTCGCGTCGGCCCTCCGGGACTAGCGGGAGGGCGAACAATGAGCAGTTCTTC

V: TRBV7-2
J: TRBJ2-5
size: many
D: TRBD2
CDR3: CASSLVSGGGETQYF
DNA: TGTGCCAGCAGCTTAGTGTCGGGAGGAGGGGAGACCCAGTACTTC

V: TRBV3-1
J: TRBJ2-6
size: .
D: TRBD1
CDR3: CASSFSTGHHVLTF
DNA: TGTGCCAGCAGTTTTTCGACAGGGCATCACGTCCTGACTTTC

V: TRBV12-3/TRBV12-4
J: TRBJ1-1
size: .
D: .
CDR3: CASSLGLITEAFF
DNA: TGTGCCAGCAGTTTAGGTCTGATCACTGAAGCTTTCTTT

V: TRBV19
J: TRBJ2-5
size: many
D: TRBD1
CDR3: CASSMLGTGVTETQYF
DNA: TGTGCCAGTAGTATGTTGGGGACAGGGGTCACGGAGACCCAGTACTTC

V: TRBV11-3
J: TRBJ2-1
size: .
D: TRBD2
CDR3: CASRGLAGDRPYNEQFF
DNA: TGTGCCAGCAGAGGACTAGCGGGGGATCGACCCTACAATGAGCAGTTCTTC

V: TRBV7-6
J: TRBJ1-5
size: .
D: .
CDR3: CASSLMSGDVRNQPQHF
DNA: TGTGCCAGCAGCTTAATGTCAGGAGATGTCAGGAATCAGCCCCAGCATTTT

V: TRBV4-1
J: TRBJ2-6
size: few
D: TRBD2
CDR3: CASSQKGEGRWANVLTF
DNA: TGCGCCAGCAGCCAAAAAGGGGAGGGGCGCTGGGCCAACGTCCTGACTTTC

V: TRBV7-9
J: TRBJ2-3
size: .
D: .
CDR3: CASSRWDSTDTQYF
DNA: TGTGCCAGCAGCAGATGGGACAGCACAGATACGCAGTATTTT

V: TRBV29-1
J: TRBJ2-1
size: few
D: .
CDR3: CSVAPWGSYNEQFF
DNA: TGCAGCGTTGCTCCTTGGGGCTCCTACAATGAGCAGTTCTTC

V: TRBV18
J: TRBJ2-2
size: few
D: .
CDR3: CASSQRDSSSGELFF
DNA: TGTGCCAGCTCACAACGGGACTCCTCCTCCGGGGAGCTGTTTTTT

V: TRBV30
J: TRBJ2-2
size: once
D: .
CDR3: CAWTPLGGAFGELFF
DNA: TGTGCCTGGACTCCCTTGGGGGGTGCGTTCGGGGAGCTGTTTTTT

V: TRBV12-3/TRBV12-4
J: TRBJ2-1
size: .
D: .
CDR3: CASSYGQYNEQFF
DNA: TGTGCCAGCAGTTACGGACAGTACAATGAGCAGTTCTTC

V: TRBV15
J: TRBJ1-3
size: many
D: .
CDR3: CATSREMSSGNTIYF
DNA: TGTGCCACCAGCAGAGAGATGAGCTCTGGAAACACCATATATTTT

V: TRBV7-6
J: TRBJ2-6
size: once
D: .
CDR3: CASSLGLGGSSGANVLTF
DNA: TGTGCCAGCAGCTTAGGCCTTGGGGGTAGCTCTGGGGCCAACGTCCTGACTTTC

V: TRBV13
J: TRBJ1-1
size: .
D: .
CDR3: CASSPRPMNTEAFF
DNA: TGTGCCAGCAGCCCCAGACCTATGAACACTGAAGCTTTCTTT

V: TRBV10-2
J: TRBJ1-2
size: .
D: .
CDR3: CASTKGLYYGYTF
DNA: TGCGCCAGCACGAAGGGGCTGTACTATGGCTACACCTTC

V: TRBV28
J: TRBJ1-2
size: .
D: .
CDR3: CASSSPRRGYTF
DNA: TGTGCCAGCAGTTCCCCAAGGCGCGGCTACACCTTC

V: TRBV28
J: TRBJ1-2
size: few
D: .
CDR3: CASSPYGAGGPYGYTF
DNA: TGTGCCAGCAGCCCTTACGGGGCAGGCGGTCCATATGGCTACACCTTC

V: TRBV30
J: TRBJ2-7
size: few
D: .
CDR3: CAWRVTGSSSYEQYF
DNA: TGTGCCTGGAGGGTAACCGGGAGTAGCTCCTACGAGCAGTACTTC